This T cell receptor beta chain was identified in a study of metastatic and nonmetastatic thyroid tumors. Study-level information: Peripheral blood and tumor or nodule samples from malignant and benign thyroid patients were compared. Study-wide results and limits: Benign nodules were reported to have significantly lower TCR beta diversity than malignant thyroid tumors, in blood and tumor.

Thyroid surgery took place with no prior treatment in any patient. With 4 bases removed from V and 3 bases from J, the gap between germline ends came to 10 bases. The CDR3 totals 13 residues. Germline V gene data show CDR1 as SGHTA and CDR2 as FQGNSA. Authors' processing steps: Clinicopathological groups supplied CDR3 differences that were used to build a distant-metastasis classifier for papillary thyroid cancer. TCRdb ran MiXCR on the PCR reads. V and J calls and clone size were set by TCRdb, not the authors. The sample lists tens of thousands of clones; roughly an eighth were seen once. About this clone itself: Its antigen is unidentified. A much larger clone is a single base away; this may be a read error. Other nucleotide sequences in the sample specify the same CDR3.

The sample taken for sequencing was blood. V is TRBV7-2 and J is TRBJ2-7, with no clear D. This receptor was obtained from a female donor with papillary thyroid cancer or a benign thyroid nodule (not recorded which). Some clones in this sample may be carry-over from other donors' samples. CDR3 DNA sequence: TGTGCCAGCAGCTCCCGTACCGACTACGAGCAGTACTTC. Encoded protein: CASSSRTDYEQYF.